A single TCR beta chain is shown here with its context. The antigen it binds to is not known. Per-base qualities were not stored, and no clone one base away is much larger. The collaborating institutions used their own protocols to collect whole blood in K2EDTA tubes. For TCRbeta analysis, collaborators shipped samples in one of three forms: frozen whole blood, isolated PBMCs, or DNA extracted from either of those sample types. The CDR3 numbers 15 residues from cysteine through phenylalanine. The sequence is cut down to CDR3 DNA, 45 bases in frame from base 1. Cut back by 4 bases and 2 bases, the V and J ends lie 14 bases apart. The germline V gene (reference sequence) supplies CDR1 SEHNR and CDR2 FQNEAQ. The sample is drawn from a study of blood T cell repertoires in COVID-19 (TCRdb year 2020). Turning to the overall study: The collaborator samples originated in the United States, Italy and Spain and spanned the acute and convalescent phases of COVID-19. Where available, HLA class I and class II types were taken from metadata supplied by the sample provider and were not determined by assay-based typing. A de-identified subject ID, COVID-19 status, age in years and sex were almost always included in the sample metadata. A freely available public database, intended as a resource for researchers studying the immune response to SARS-CoV-2, is where the repertoires were released. The dataset comprised deeply sampled blood TCRbeta repertoires from subjects exposed to, actively infected with, or recovered from COVID-19. The prospective study material was composed of cDNA or gDNA derived from T cells, B-cell-depleted T cells, or PBMCs. The samples were drawn from the first 160 participants of the ongoing ImmuneRACE study and from more than 1,000 subjects provided by 6 global collaborators.

TCRbeta CDR3 regions were amplified from genomic DNA by means of the immunoSEQ Assay, a bias-controlled multiplex PCR. Per the authors' processing: The number of nucleated cells in each sample was estimated from the amplification of reference gene primers within the assay. Sequence reads were collapsed and filtered to measure the absolute abundance of every unique TCRbeta CDR3 rearrangement. For each sample, productive Simpson clonality was calculated as the square root of Simpson's diversity index over productive rearrangements. The immuneACCESS repertoire file appears here via TCRdb, limited to in-frame rearrangements. These files lack a portion of the clones; in checked studies, under half of the deficit traces to unresolved V genes, and the cause of the others is not known. V and J calls and clone size follow that table, whereas D and trimming were derived from the DNA. In all, the sample holds tens of thousands of clones, and around 85% of those were seen once. The ten largest clones capture about 15% of the sample.

The study at large found these results: Clinical and demographic metadata were provided uncurated, with the amount varying by source and participant.

This TCR was sampled from an older woman with acute or convalescent COVID-19. This chain is built from TRBV7-9 and TRBJ2-5; matching of 6 bases hints at TRBD2 as the D gene. Sample: peripheral blood. The CDR3 sequence is CASSSGGWGQETQYF. The nucleotide sequence reads as follows: TGTGCCAGCAGCTCCGGAGGGTGGGGGCAAGAGACCCAGTACTTC.